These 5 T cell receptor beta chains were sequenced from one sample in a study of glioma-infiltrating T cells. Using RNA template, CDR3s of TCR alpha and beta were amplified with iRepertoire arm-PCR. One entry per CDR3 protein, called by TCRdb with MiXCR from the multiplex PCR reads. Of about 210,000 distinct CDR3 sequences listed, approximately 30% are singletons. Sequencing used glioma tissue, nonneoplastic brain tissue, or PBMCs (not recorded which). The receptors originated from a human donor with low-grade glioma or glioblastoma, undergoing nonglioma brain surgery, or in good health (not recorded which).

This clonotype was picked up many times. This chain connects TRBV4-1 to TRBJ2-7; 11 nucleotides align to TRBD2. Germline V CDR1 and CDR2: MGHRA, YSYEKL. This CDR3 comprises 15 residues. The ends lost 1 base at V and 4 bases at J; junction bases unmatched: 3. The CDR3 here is CASSQGLAGRYEQYF. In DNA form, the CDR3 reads TGCGCCAGCAGCCAAGGACTAGCGGGAAGGTACGAGCAGTACTTC.

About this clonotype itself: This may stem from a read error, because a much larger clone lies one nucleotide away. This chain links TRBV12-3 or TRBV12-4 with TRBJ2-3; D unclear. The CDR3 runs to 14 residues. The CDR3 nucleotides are TGTGCCAGCAGTGCCGGTATTAGCACAGATACGAAGTATTTT. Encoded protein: CASSAGISTDTKYF.

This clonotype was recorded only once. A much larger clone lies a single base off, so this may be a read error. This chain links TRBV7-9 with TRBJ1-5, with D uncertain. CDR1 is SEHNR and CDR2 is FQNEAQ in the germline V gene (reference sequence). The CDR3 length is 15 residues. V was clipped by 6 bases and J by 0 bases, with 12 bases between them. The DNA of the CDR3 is TGTGCCAGCAGTCAGGACGGCCATAGCAATCAGCCCCAGCATTTT. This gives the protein CASSQDGHSNQPQHF.

Here the CDR3 DNA reads TGTGCCAGCAGCCCGTTCCGTATTTTGCCCAATGAGCAGTTCTTC. This gives the protein CASSPFRILPNEQFF. The chain combines TRBV14 with TRBJ2-1, with unresolved D. Deletions cut 4 bases from V and 6 bases from J, with 16 bases between. Germline V gives CDR1 SGHDN, CDR2 FVKESK. The CDR3 consists of 15 residues.

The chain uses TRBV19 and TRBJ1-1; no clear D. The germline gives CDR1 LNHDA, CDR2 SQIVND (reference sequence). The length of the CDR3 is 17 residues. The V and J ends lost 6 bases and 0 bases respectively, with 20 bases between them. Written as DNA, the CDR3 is TGTGCCAGTAGCCCCCCCACCCTGACACCTTTGAACACTGAAGCTTTCTTT. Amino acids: CASSPPTLTPLNTEAFF.